This T cell receptor (beta chain) was sequenced for a study of T cells in Graves' hyperthyroidism and ophthalmopathy. This clonotype has a handful of counts. Template material for amplifying TCR beta CDR3 regions consisted of RNA transcripts. TCR CDR3 underwent first-round RT-PCR with the HTBI primer set. TCRdb reprocessed the multiplex PCR reads with MiXCR, giving one entry per CDR3 protein. Counted here are approximately 700,000 distinct CDR3 sequences, approximately 16% occurring once; the ten biggest clones make up under 9.5%. Stable disease denoted Graves' hyperthyroidism without ophthalmopathy progression within 18 months. The V gene lost 3 bases and the J gene lost 7 bases, with 10 bases spanning the gap. Germline V gives CDR1 DFQATT, CDR2 SNEGSKA (reference sequence). The CDR3 loop spans 12 amino acids.

This TCR came from a man aged 18 to 29 with Graves' hyperthyroidism. The chain links TRBV20-1 to TRBJ1-5, with D unresolved. The sequenced material came from blood. The CDR3 loop is CSAREGAQPQHF. The DNA for the CDR3 is TGCAGTGCTAGGGAGGGTGCCCAGCCCCAGCATTTT.